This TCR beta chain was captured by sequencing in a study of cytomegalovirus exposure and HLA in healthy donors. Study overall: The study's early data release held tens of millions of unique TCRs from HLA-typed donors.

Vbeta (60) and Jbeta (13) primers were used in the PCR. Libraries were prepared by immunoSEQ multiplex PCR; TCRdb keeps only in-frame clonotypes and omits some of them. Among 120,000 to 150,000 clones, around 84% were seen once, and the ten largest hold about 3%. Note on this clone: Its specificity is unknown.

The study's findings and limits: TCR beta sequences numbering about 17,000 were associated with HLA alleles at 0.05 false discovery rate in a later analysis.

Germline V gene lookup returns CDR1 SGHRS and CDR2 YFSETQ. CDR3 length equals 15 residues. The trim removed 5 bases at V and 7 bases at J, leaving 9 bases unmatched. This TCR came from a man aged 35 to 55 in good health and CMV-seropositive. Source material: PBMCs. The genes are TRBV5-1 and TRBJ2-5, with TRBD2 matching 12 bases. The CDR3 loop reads CASRSQTSGSGTQYF. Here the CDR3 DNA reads TGCGCCAGCAGATCCCAGACTAGCGGGAGCGGGACCCAGTACTTC.